Following are 27 T cell receptor beta chains from one sample sequenced in a study of shared clonotypes between healthy human individuals. The method was immunoSEQ multiplex PCR; TCRdb's version includes in-frame clones alone and lacks a portion of them. The sample has 2 million to 2.5 million clones; 80% to 95% are singletons. The sequencing sample was made of naive CD4+ T cells from PBMCs. Noted subset: CD45RA+ positively selected. The receptors stem from a man aged 18 to 29 in good health. Some clones in this sample may be carry-over from other donors' samples.

This chain joins TRBV29-1 and TRBJ2-7, with D possibly called TRBD1 or TRBD2 (5 bases each). The V end lost 5 bases, the J end lost 4 bases, and 21 bases lay between the germline ends. This CDR3 comprises 15 residues. CDR1 and CDR2 (germline): SQVTM, ANQGSEA. CDR3 nucleotides: TGCAGCGTTCGGCCCCTAATTGGGACCTATTACGAGCAGTACTTC. Amino acid sequence: CSVRPLIGTYYEQYF.

With regard to this clone: This CDR3 is also generated by other DNA sequences in the sample. DNA of the CDR3: TGCGCCAGCAGCCTCGGTCAAGAGACCCAGTACTTC. Protein sequence: CASSLGQETQYF. The chain is built from TRBV5-1 and TRBJ2-5, with D uncertain. CDR1 and CDR2 from the germline V gene are SGHRS and YFSETQ. The V and J ends lost 4 bases and 2 bases respectively, with 6 bases between them. This CDR3 spans 12 amino acids.

The rearrangement uses TRBV28 and TRBJ2-1; TRBD2 matches at 8 bases. V lost 1 base, J lost 6 bases, and 5 bases stayed unmatched. CDR3 length equals 15 residues. Germline V CDR1 and CDR2: MDHEN, SYDVKM. The CDR3 loop is CASSLLGSGVNEQFF. CDR3 in DNA: TGTGCCAGCAGTTTATTGGGTAGCGGGGTCAATGAGCAGTTCTTC.

The chain combines TRBV5-1 with TRBJ1-3; D unresolved. The CDR3 has 15 amino acids. The V end was cut by 0 bases, the J end by 0 bases, with 7 bases between. Germline V gene data show CDR1 as SGHRS and CDR2 as YFSETQ. CDR3 region: CASSLESDSGNTIYF. CDR3 sequence (DNA): TGCGCCAGCAGCTTGGAGTCGGACTCTGGAAACACCATATATTTT.

The chain is built from TRBV27 and TRBJ2-3; no definite D call. The CDR3 consists of 14 residues. Between the trimmed V and J ends, which lost 4 bases and 4 bases, there was a span of 12 bases. The germline V gene encodes CDR1 MNHEY and CDR2 SMNVEV (reference sequence). The chain's CDR3 is CASSWQMIADTQYF. The CDR3 region has the DNA TGTGCCAGCAGTTGGCAGATGATAGCAGATACGCAGTATTTT.

The chain links TRBV5-5 to TRBJ2-7, with D possibly being TRBD1 (5 bases). This CDR3 spans 15 amino acids. Germline V lookup: CDR1 SGHKS, CDR2 YYEKEE (reference sequence). V lost 3 bases to trimming and J lost 6 bases, with 19 bases between them. The CDR3 coding sequence is TGTGCCAGCAGCTCAGGGCCAGGCGGTTCGGGCGAGCAGTACTTC. This gives the protein CASSSGPGGSGEQYF.

This clone was picked up a small number of times. The rearrangement links TRBV28 to TRBJ1-5; unclear D gene. Germline assignment: CDR1 MDHEN and CDR2 SYDVKM. The CDR3 sequence is 15 residues long. V gave up 6 bases and J gave up 4 bases, with 16 bases separating them. CDR3 DNA: TGTGCCAGCAGCCGTATGCGTACGGTGAATCAGCCCCAGCATTTT. Translating gives CASSRMRTVNQPQHF.

This clone was seen just once. This chain uses TRBV5-1 with TRBJ1-2; perhaps TRBD1 as D (6 bases). The ends were cut back, 4 bases at V and 4 bases at J, with 14 bases in the middle. The CDR3 length is 14 residues. The germline V gene encodes CDR1 SGHRS and CDR2 YFSETQ. The CDR3 spells CASSPGPGAYGYTF. CDR3 sequence (DNA): TGCGCCAGCAGCCCCGGCCCAGGGGCCTATGGCTACACCTTC.

V usage is TRBV7-8 and J usage is TRBJ2-1, with D perhaps TRBD1 or TRBD2 (5 bases each). Trimming left V 5 bases short and J 7 bases short, with 24 bases between. The CDR3 loop spans 17 amino acids. The germline CDR1 and CDR2 sequences are SGHVS and FQNEAQ. CDR3 loop: CASSLRPGAGSPNEQFF. DNA for the CDR3: TGTGCCAGCAGCCTTAGGCCCGGGGCTGGGAGCCCAAATGAGCAGTTCTTC.

The chain's CDR3 is CATSRARRSYEQYF. The CDR3 region has the DNA TGTGCCACCAGCAGAGCACGACGCTCCTACGAGCAGTACTTC. The chain is built from TRBV15 and TRBJ2-7; D remains ambiguous. Germline V gene data show CDR1 as LNHNV and CDR2 as YYDKDF (reference sequence). Trimming shortened V by 1 base and J by 0 bases, and 7 bases separated the two germline ends. This CDR3 has 14 amino acids.

The chain carries TRBV30 and TRBJ1-2; D unresolved. Trimming took off 8 bases at V and 1 base at J, with 8 bases between the two ends. From germline, CDR1 is GTSNPN and CDR2 SVGIG (reference sequence). The CDR3 totals 11 residues. CDR3 DNA sequence: TGTGCCGGTACAGATAACTATGGCTACACCTTC. Translation: CAGTDNYGYTF. The full variable domain, rest sourced from reference TRBV30 and TRBJ1-2, is SQTIHQWPATLVQPVGSPLSLECTVEGTSNPNLYWYRQAAGRGLQLLFYSVGIGQISSEVPQNLSASRPQDRQFILSSKKLLLSDSGFYLCAGTDNYGYTFGSGTRLTVV.

The V gene is TRBV7-2, the J gene TRBJ2-2; possibly TRBD2 for D (5 bases). In germline, CDR1 is SGHTA, CDR2 FQGNSA. The V gene lost 3 bases and the J gene lost 1 base, with 12 bases spanning the gap. This CDR3 contains 16 residues. The CDR3 loop reads CASSFTYRGNTGELFF. The CDR3 DNA sequence: TGTGCCAGCAGCTTTACCTATCGGGGGAACACCGGGGAGCTGTTTTTT.

The V call is TRBV6-1, the J call TRBJ2-5; 9 bases are a match to TRBD1. After removal of 4 bases from V and 13 bases from J, the junction contained 7 bases not matched to a gene. The germline V gene encodes CDR1 MNHNS and CDR2 SASEGT. The CDR3 is made up of 12 amino acids. The CDR3 loop reads CASSVLQGAWYF. CDR3 bases: TGTGCCAGCAGTGTATTACAGGGGGCCTGGTACTTC.

The J gene is TRBJ2-5, the V gene TRBV29-1; maybe TRBD1 (6 bases). The V and J ends lost 1 base and 4 bases respectively, with 16 bases between them. The CDR3 has 15 residues. The germline V gene encodes CDR1 SQVTM and CDR2 ANQGSEA. The CDR3 loop reads CSVEGYPPGAETQYF. DNA for the CDR3: TGCAGCGTTGAAGGTTACCCTCCAGGGGCAGAGACCCAGTACTTC.

The chain joins TRBV2 to TRBJ2-2, with TRBD2 matching over 9 bases. Per germline, CDR1 SNHLY and CDR2 FYNNEI. The CDR3 is 16 residues long. Trimming at V came to 3 bases and at J to 7 bases, leaving 9 bases not matched to a gene. The CDR3 spells CASSDGLAGAGGELFF. The CDR3 coding sequence is TGTGCCAGCAGTGATGGATTAGCGGGAGCTGGCGGGGAGCTGTTTTTT.

This clone was counted a single time. This sample also contains other DNA sequences that code for the same CDR3. The chain recombines TRBV27 with TRBJ1-2; D not resolved. This CDR3 region has 14 residues. Trimming removed 2 bases from V and 0 bases from J, with 7 bases in between. The V gene's germline CDR1 is MNHEY and CDR2 SMNVEV (reference sequence). As DNA, the CDR3 is TGTGCCAGCAGTTTAAGCAGAGCTAACTATGGCTACACCTTC. Its protein is CASSLSRANYGYTF.

This clone showed up just once. In the same sample, other DNA sequences code for this CDR3. The chain combines TRBV28 with TRBJ1-2; 9 bases are a match to TRBD1. The junction had 3 bases not matched to a gene; V was cut back by 0 bases and J by 7 bases. Germline-derived CDR1 and CDR2 are MDHEN and SYDVKM. The CDR3 spans 14 residues. The CDR3 sequence is CASSLWDRGPGYTF. The CDR3, as DNA: TGTGCCAGCAGTTTATGGGACAGGGGTCCTGGCTACACCTTC.

The chain employs TRBV5-4 and TRBJ1-3; 7 nucleotides align to TRBD1. The CDR3 covers 15 residues. Germline V gene sequence: CDR1 SGHNT, CDR2 YYREEE (reference sequence). Unmatched junction bases numbered 7, after V lost 3 bases and J lost 4 bases. CDR3 region: CASSYRTGAGNTIYF. The CDR3 DNA is TGTGCCAGCAGCTACCGCACAGGGGCGGGAAACACCATATATTTT.

The CDR3 loop is CASSLPGLAGGNTGELFF. The CDR3 nucleotides read TGTGCCAGCAGCTTACCAGGACTAGCGGGAGGGAACACCGGGGAGCTGTTTTTT. The gene calls are TRBV7-3 and TRBJ2-2; 14 bases align to TRBD2. The V and J ends lost 2 bases and 1 base, in that order; junction bases with no gene match: 3. The CDR3 spans 18 residues. CDR1 and CDR2 from the germline V gene are SGHTA and FQGTGA. Together with reference TRBV7-3 and TRBJ2-2, the CDR3 gives the full variable domain: GAGVSQTPSNKVTEKGKYVELRCDPISGHTALYWYRQSLGQGPEFLIYFQGTGAADDSGLPNDRFFAVRPEGSVSTLKIQRTERGDSAVYLCASSLPGLAGGNTGELFFGEGSRLTVL.

The V and J genes are TRBV19 and TRBJ1-5; D is ambiguous. The V end was cut by 7 bases, the J end by 0 bases, with 19 bases between. From germline, CDR1 is LNHDA and CDR2 SQIVND (reference sequence). This CDR3 contains 17 residues. The CDR3 loop is CASTKARTGYSNQPQHF. The CDR3 DNA reads as TGTGCCAGTACAAAGGCGAGGACGGGTTATAGCAATCAGCCCCAGCATTTT.

The chain couples TRBV10-3 to TRBJ1-3; 7 bases map to TRBD1. V lost 6 bases and J lost 3; bases outside the gene matches: 5. In germline, CDR1 is ENHRY, CDR2 SYGVKD. This CDR3 spans 14 amino acids. The CDR3: CAIRDRFNGNTIYF. Here the CDR3 DNA reads TGTGCCATCAGGGACAGGTTTAATGGAAACACCATATATTTT.

V gene TRBV19 combines with J gene TRBJ2-1, with D possibly matching TRBD1 (6 bases). The germline gives CDR1 LNHDA, CDR2 SQIVND (reference sequence). This CDR3 spans 14 amino acids. V was cut by 5 bases and J by 2 bases, with 10 bases left in between. CDR3 in amino acids: CASSGQPTYNEQFF. Here the CDR3 DNA reads TGTGCCAGTAGTGGACAGCCAACCTACAATGAGCAGTTCTTC.

This clone occurred once. The V gene is TRBV7-8, the J gene TRBJ1-1; possibly TRBD1 for D (5 bases). Deletions cut 4 bases from V and 4 bases from J, with 13 bases between. This CDR3 has 14 residues. Germline CDR1 reads SGHVS; CDR2 reads FQNEAQ. This chain's CDR3 is CASSSGGGGTEAFF. CDR3 DNA sequence: TGTGCCAGCAGCTCCGGTGGGGGGGGCACTGAAGCTTTCTTT.

The CDR3 region has the DNA TGTGCCAGCTCACCACCGTTGGCTAGCGGGAGGGCCGGTGAGCAGTTCTTC. Its protein is CASSPPLASGRAGEQFF. This chain joins TRBV18 and TRBJ2-1; 12 bases align to TRBD2. CDR1 and CDR2 (germline): KGHSH, LQKENI. V gave up 0 bases and J gave up 9 bases; unmatched junction bases: 9. The CDR3 is 17 residues long.

The gene calls are TRBV6-1 and TRBJ1-2; 7 nucleotides align to TRBD1. V was pared by 1 base and J by 4 bases, with 9 bases of the junction left unmatched. This CDR3 is built from 16 residues. Germline CDR1 is MNHNS and CDR2 is SASEGT. The chain's CDR3 is CASSEERSGGSYGYTF. CDR3 coding DNA: TGTGCCAGCAGTGAAGAAAGGTCAGGGGGAAGCTATGGCTACACCTTC.

CDR3 nucleotides: TGTGCCAGCACCACCGGGACTAGCGGGAACAATGAGCAGTTCTTC. It yields the protein CASTTGTSGNNEQFF. This chain joins TRBV6-6 and TRBJ2-1; 13 bases are shared with TRBD2. The CDR3 runs 15 residues. From germline, CDR1 is MNHNY and CDR2 SVGAGI (reference sequence). V was pared by 7 bases and J by 5 bases, with 5 bases of the junction left unmatched.

J is TRBJ1-1 and V is TRBV28, with TRBD1 matching over 10 bases. Germline V lookup: CDR1 MDHEN, CDR2 SYDVKM. This CDR3 region has 15 residues. The J segment lost 4 bases and the V segment lost 5 bases, leaving 7 bases of the junction unmatched. The CDR3 loop reads CASSLPGQGTTEAFF. In DNA form, the CDR3 reads TGTGCCAGCAGTCTTCCGGGACAGGGGACCACTGAAGCTTTCTTT.